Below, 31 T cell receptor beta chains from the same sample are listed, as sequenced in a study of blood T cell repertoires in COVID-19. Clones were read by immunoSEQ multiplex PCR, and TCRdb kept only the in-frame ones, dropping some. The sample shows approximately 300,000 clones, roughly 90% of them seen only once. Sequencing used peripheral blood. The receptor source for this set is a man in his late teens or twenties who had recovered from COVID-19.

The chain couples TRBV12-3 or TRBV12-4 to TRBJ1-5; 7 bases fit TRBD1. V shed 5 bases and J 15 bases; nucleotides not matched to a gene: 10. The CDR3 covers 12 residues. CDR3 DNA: TGTGCCAGCAGTCTGGGGACAGCTCCAGGGCATTTT. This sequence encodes CASSLGTAPGHF.

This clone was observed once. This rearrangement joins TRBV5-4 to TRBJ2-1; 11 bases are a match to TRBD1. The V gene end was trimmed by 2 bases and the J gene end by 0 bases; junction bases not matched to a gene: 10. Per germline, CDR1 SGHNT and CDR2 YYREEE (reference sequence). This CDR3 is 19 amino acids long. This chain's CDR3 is CASSLRDRGTLISYNEQFF. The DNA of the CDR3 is TGTGCCAGCAGCTTAAGGGACAGGGGGACCCTGATCTCCTACAATGAGCAGTTCTTC.

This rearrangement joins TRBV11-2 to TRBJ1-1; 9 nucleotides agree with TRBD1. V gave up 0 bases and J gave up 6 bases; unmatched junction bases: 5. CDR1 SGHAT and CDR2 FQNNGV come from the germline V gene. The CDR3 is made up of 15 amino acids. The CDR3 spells CASSLDGQGFAEAFF. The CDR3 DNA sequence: TGTGCCAGCAGCTTAGATGGACAGGGGTTCGCTGAAGCTTTCTTT.

This CDR3 reads CASSLLGGVGPDTQYF. The CDR3 DNA reads TGTGCCAGCAGTCTATTGGGGGGAGTGGGGCCAGATACGCAGTATTTT. The rearrangement links TRBV27 to TRBJ2-3; weak D call: TRBD2 (6 bases). Between the trimmed V and J ends, which lost 5 bases and 4 bases, there was a span of 19 bases. Germline lookup yields CDR1 MNHEY and CDR2 SMNVEV (reference sequence). The CDR3 has 16 amino acids.

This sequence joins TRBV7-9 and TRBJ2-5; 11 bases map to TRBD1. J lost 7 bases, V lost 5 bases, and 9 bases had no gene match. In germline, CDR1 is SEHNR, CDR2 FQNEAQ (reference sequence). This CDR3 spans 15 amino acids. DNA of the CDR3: TGTGCCAGCAGCCCCGGGACAGGGGGGGGAGGGACCCAGTACTTC. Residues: CASSPGTGGGGTQYF.

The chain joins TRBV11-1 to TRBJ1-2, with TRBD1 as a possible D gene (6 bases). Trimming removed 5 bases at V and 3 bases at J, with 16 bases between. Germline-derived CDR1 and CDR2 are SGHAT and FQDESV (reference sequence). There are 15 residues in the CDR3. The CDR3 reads CASSARDKAYYGYTF. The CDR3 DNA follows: TGTGCCAGCAGCGCCCGGGACAAGGCATACTATGGCTACACCTTC.

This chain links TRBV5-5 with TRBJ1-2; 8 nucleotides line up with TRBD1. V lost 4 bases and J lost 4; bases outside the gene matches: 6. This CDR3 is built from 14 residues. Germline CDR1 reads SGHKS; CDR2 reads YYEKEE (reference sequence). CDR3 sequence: CASSTGTGFYGYTF. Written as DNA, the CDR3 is TGTGCCAGCAGCACAGGGACAGGATTCTATGGCTACACCTTC.

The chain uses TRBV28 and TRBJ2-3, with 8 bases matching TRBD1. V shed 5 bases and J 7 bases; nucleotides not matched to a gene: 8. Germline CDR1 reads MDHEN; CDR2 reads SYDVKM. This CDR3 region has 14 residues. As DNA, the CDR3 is TGTGCCAGCAGTCCGACAGGGGTCGAGAATACGCAGTATTTT. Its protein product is CASSPTGVENTQYF.

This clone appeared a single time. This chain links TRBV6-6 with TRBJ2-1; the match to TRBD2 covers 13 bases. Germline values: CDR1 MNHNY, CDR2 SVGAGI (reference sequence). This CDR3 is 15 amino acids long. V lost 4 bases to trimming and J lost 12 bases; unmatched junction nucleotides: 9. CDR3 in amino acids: CASSSAGLAGSGQFF. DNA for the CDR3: TGTGCCAGCAGTTCGGCGGGACTAGCGGGAAGTGGGCAGTTCTTC.

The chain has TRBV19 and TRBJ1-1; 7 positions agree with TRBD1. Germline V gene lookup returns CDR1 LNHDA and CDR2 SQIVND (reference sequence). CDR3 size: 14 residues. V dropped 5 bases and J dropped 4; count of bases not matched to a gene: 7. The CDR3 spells CASSALQGITEAFF. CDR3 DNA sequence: TGTGCCAGTAGTGCGTTACAGGGGATCACTGAAGCTTTCTTT.

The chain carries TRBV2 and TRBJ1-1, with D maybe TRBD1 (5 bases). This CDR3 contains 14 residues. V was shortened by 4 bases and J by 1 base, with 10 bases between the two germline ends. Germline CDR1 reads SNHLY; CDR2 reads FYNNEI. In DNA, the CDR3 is TGTGCCAGCAGTGTGCAGGGTACGAACACTGAAGCTTTCTTT. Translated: CASSVQGTNTEAFF.

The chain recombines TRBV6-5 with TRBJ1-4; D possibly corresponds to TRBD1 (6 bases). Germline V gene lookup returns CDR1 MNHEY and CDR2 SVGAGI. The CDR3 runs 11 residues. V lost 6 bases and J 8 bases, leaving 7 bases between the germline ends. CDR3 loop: CASSQGEKLFF. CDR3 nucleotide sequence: TGTGCCAGCAGCCAGGGGGAAAAACTGTTTTTT.

For the CDR3, the DNA is TGCGCCAGCAGCCAAGCTACCCCCCAAGGGGCAACTAATGAAAAACTGTTTTTT. It is translated as CASSQATPQGATNEKLFF. The rearrangement joins TRBV4-1 to TRBJ1-4; a possible D gene is TRBD1 (5 bases). Germline CDR1 reads MGHRA; CDR2 reads YSYEKL. The CDR3 length is 18 residues. The ends were cut back, 1 base at V and 0 bases at J, with 15 bases in the middle.

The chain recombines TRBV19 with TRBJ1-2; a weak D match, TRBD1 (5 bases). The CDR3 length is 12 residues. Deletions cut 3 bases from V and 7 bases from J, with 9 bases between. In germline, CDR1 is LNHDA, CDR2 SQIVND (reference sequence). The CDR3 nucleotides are TGTGCCAGTAGTATTCGACAGTCTGGCTACACCTTC. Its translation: CASSIRQSGYTF.

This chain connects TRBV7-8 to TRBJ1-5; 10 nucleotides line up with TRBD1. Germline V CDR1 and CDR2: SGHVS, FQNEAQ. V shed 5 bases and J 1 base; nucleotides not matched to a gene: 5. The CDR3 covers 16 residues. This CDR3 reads CASSHRDRGSNQPQHF. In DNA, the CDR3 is TGTGCCAGCAGCCACCGGGACAGGGGAAGCAATCAGCCCCAGCATTTT. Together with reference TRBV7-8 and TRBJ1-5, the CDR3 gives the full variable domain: GAGVSQSPRYKVAKRGQDVALRCDPISGHVSLFWYQQALGQGPEFLTYFQNEAQLDKSGLPSDRFFAERPEGSVSTLKIQRTQQEDSAVYLCASSHRDRGSNQPQHFGDGTRLSIL.

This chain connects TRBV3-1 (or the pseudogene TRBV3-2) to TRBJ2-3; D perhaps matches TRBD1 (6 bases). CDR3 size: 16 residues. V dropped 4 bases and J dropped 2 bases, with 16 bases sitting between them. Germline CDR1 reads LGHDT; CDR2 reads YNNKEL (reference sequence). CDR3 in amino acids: CASSLKLGQLTDTQYF. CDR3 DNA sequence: TGTGCCAGCAGCCTCAAATTAGGACAGCTCACAGATACGCAGTATTTT.

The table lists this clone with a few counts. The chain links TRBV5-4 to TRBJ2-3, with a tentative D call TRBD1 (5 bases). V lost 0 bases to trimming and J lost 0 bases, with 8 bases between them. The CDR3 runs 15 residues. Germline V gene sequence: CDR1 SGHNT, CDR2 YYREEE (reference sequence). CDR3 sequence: CASSLGQFSTDTQYF. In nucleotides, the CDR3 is TGTGCCAGCAGCTTGGGACAGTTTAGCACAGATACGCAGTATTTT.

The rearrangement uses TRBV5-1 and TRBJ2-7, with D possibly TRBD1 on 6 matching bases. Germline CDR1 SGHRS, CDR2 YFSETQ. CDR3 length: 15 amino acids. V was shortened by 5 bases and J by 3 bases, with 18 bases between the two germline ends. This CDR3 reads CASSSAPGHNYEQYF. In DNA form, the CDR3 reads TGCGCCAGCAGTTCAGCACCGGGACACAACTACGAGCAGTACTTC.

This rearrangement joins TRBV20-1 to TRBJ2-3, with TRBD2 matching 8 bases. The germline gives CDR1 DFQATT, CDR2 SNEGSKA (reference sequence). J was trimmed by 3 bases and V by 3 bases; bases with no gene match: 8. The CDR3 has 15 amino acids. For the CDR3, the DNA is TGCAGTGCTAGTTCAAGCGGGAGCTGGACAGATACGCAGTATTTT. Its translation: CSASSSGSWTDTQYF.

The CDR3 nucleotides are TGTGCCAGCAGTGAAAGTGGGGGACTAGGATTCTACGAGCAGTACTTC. Translating gives CASSESGGLGFYEQYF. The rearrangement joins TRBV2 to TRBJ2-7; 8 bases match TRBD2. This CDR3 has 16 amino acids. CDR1 and CDR2 (germline): SNHLY, FYNNEI. Unmatched junction bases numbered 9, after V lost 2 bases and J lost 3 bases.

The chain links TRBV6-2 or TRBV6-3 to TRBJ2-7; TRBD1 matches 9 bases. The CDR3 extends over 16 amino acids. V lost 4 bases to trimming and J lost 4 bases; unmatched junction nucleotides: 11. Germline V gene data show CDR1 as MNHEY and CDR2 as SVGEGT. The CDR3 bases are TGTGCCAGCAGTTCCGGGGACAGGGCGTTCTCATACGAGCAGTACTTC. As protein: CASSSGDRAFSYEQYF.

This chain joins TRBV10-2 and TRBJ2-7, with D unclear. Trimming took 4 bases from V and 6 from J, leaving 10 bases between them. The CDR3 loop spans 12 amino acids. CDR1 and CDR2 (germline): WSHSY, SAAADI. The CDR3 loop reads CASSGQAPEQYF. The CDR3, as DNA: TGCGCCAGCAGTGGACAAGCCCCCGAGCAGTACTTC.

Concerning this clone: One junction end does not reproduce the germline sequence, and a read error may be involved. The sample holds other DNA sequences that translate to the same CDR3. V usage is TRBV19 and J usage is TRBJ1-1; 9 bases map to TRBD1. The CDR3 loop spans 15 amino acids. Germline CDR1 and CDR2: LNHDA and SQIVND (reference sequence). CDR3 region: CASSIDGTGNTEAFF. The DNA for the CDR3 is TGTGCCAGTAGTATAGATGGGACAGGGAACACTGAAGCTTTTTTT.

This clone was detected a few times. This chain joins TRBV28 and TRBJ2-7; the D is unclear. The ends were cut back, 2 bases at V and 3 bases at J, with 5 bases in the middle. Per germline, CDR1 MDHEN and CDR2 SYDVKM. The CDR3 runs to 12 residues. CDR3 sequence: CASSLPYYEQYF. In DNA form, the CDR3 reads TGTGCCAGCAGTTTACCTTACTACGAGCAGTACTTC.

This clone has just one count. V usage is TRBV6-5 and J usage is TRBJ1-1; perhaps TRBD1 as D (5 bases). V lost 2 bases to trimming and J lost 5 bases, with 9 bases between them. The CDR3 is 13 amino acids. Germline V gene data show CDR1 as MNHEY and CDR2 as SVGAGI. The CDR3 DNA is TGTGCCAGCAGTTACCAGGGTCGGACTGAAGCTTTCTTT. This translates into CASSYQGRTEAFF.

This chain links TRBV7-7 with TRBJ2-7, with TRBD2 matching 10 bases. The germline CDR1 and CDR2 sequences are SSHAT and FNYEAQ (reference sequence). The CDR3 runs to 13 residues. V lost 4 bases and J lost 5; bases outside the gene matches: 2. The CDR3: CASSSSGSHEQYF. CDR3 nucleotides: TGTGCCAGCAGCTCTAGCGGGAGTCACGAGCAGTACTTC.

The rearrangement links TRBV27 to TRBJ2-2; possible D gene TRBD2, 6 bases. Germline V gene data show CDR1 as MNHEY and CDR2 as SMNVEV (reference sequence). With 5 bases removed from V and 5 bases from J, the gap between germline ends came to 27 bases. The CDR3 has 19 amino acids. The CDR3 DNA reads TGTGCCAGCAGTCACACGGGACTCGTGGGTATTGGGCCAACCGGGGAGCTGTTTTTT. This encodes CASSHTGLVGIGPTGELFF.

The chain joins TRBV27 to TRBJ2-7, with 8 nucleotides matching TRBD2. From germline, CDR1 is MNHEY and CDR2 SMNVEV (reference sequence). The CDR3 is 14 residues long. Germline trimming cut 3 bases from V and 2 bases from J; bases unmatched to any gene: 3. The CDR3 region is CASSFPGLAYEQYF. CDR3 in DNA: TGTGCCAGCAGTTTCCCGGGACTAGCCTACGAGCAGTACTTC.

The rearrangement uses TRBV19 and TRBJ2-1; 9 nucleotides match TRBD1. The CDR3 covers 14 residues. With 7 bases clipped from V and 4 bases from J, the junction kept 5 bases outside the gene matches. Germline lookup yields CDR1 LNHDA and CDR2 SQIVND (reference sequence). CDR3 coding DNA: TGTGCCAGTACCCCGGGACAGGGATACAATGAGCAGTTCTTC. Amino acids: CASTPGQGYNEQFF.

CDR3: CASSPGILSYEQYF. The CDR3 coding sequence is TGTGCCAGCTCTCCCGGGATCCTATCCTACGAGCAGTACTTC. The chain recombines TRBV18 with TRBJ2-7, with D perhaps TRBD2 (5 bases). This CDR3 region has 14 residues. Looked up from germline, CDR1 is KGHSH and CDR2 is LQKENI. Trimming left V 6 bases short and J 1 base short, with 13 bases between.

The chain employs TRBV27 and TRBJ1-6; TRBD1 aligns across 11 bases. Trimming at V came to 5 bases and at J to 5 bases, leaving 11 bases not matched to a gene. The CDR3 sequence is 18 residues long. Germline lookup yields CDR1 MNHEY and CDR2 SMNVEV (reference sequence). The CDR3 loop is CASSPTRDRGSHNSPLHF. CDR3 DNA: TGTGCCAGCAGTCCTACCCGGGACAGGGGGTCCCATAATTCACCCCTCCACTTT.